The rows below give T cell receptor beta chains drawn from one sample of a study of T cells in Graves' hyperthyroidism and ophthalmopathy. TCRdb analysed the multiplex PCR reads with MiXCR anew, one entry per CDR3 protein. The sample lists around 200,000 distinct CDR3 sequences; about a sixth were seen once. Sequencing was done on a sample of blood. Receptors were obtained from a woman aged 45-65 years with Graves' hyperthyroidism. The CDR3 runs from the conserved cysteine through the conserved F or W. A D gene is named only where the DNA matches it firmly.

CDR3: CASSFGGGYNEQFF
V: TRBV5-1
D: TRBD2
J: TRBJ2-1
length: 14

CDR3: CASSQDDSPRGYGYTF
V: TRBV3-1
D: NA
J: TRBJ1-2
length: 16

CDR3: CASSLTRRGQDTQYF
V: TRBV7-3
D: NA
J: TRBJ2-3
length: 15

CDR3: CASSILGGPMNTEAFF
V: TRBV19
D: NA
J: TRBJ1-1
length: 16

CDR3: CASSLGQGQINQPQHF
V: TRBV7-9
D: NA
J: TRBJ1-5
length: 16

CDR3: CASSLISGPGALDGYTF
V: TRBV5-1
D: NA
J: TRBJ1-2
length: 17

CDR3: CASSDRQGAGGELFF
V: TRBV25-1
D: TRBD1
J: TRBJ2-2
length: 15

CDR3: CASSYGTSSQETQYF
V: TRBV5-4
D: TRBD2
J: TRBJ2-5
length: 15

CDR3: CASSSLPQGSTEAFF
V: TRBV28
D: NA
J: TRBJ1-1
length: 15

CDR3: CASSQLGEGSHYNEQFF
V: TRBV3-1
D: NA
J: TRBJ2-1
length: 17

CDR3: CASSLEDGVGETQYF
V: TRBV5-6
D: NA
J: TRBJ2-5
length: 15

CDR3: CASSEGTSSEGEQFF
V: TRBV2
D: TRBD2
J: TRBJ2-1
length: 15

CDR3: CATMRDSGNTEAFF
V: TRBV2
D: TRBD1
J: TRBJ1-1
length: 14

CDR3: CASSVLAGGPDTQYF
V: TRBV12-3/TRBV12-4
D: TRBD2
J: TRBJ2-3
length: 15

CDR3: CASSRTGVEPTYEQYF
V: TRBV27
D: TRBD1
J: TRBJ2-7
length: 16

CDR3: CASSLHSTGVYGYTF
V: TRBV27
D: TRBD1
J: TRBJ1-2
length: 15

CDR3: CASSLRGSGNYGYTF
V: TRBV11-3
D: TRBD1
J: TRBJ1-2
length: 15

CDR3: CASRRSGVDTGELFF
V: TRBV9
D: TRBD2
J: TRBJ2-2
length: 15

CDR3: CASGPNGDTGELFF
V: TRBV5-1
D: NA
J: TRBJ2-2
length: 14

CDR3: CASSRTGTSYEQYF
V: TRBV6-1
D: NA
J: TRBJ2-7
length: 14

CDR3: CSASHGSSYNEQFF
V: TRBV20-1
D: NA
J: TRBJ2-1
length: 14

CDR3: CASSLEGSDTQYF
V: TRBV7-9
D: NA
J: TRBJ2-3
length: 13

CDR3: CASSPQRAKETQYF
V: TRBV4-1
D: NA
J: TRBJ2-5
length: 14

CDR3: CASSLSNRYNYGYTF
V: TRBV28
D: NA
J: TRBJ1-2
length: 15

CDR3: CASSGVSGGGNQPQHF
V: TRBV2
D: NA
J: TRBJ1-5
length: 16

CDR3: CASSITNGGPNTEAFF
V: TRBV6-5
D: NA
J: TRBJ1-1
length: 16

CDR3: CASSQDPGGDYGYTF
V: TRBV4-3
D: TRBD1
J: TRBJ1-2
length: 15

CDR3: CASSGQDYSNQPQHF
V: TRBV12-3/TRBV12-4
D: TRBD1
J: TRBJ1-5
length: 15

CDR3: CASKNRGSTDTQYF
V: TRBV7-8
D: NA
J: TRBJ2-3
length: 14

CDR3: CASRMLDYGYTF
V: TRBV7-9
D: NA
J: TRBJ1-2
length: 12

CDR3: CASRQQGGPGSPLHF
V: TRBV19
D: NA
J: TRBJ1-6
length: 15

CDR3: CASSYSRGSGTEAFF
V: TRBV6-6
D: NA
J: TRBJ1-1
length: 15

CDR3: CSARDGESNQPQHF
V: TRBV20-1
D: NA
J: TRBJ1-5
length: 14

CDR3: CASSQGRAQPQHF
V: TRBV4-1
D: NA
J: TRBJ1-5
length: 13

CDR3: CASSLGGVTGELFF
V: TRBV7-2
D: NA
J: TRBJ2-2
length: 14

CDR3: CASSPIPQGAPGANVLTF
V: TRBV7-9
D: TRBD1
J: TRBJ2-6
length: 18

CDR3: CASSPGGAAFF
V: TRBV28
D: NA
J: TRBJ1-1
length: 11

CDR3: CASSIQPSNEKLFF
V: TRBV19
D: NA
J: TRBJ1-4
length: 14

CDR3: CASKGLGTGRNYGYTF
V: TRBV19
D: TRBD1
J: TRBJ1-2
length: 16

CDR3: CASSLRAPGSTGELFF
V: TRBV28
D: NA
J: TRBJ2-2
length: 16

CDR3: CASSLQGPLRSGELFF
V: TRBV7-7
D: NA
J: TRBJ2-2
length: 16

CDR3: CSARDLGGGHMNTEAFF
V: TRBV20-1
D: NA
J: TRBJ1-1
length: 17

CDR3: CASSRQGRTDTQYF
V: TRBV27
D: TRBD1
J: TRBJ2-3
length: 14

CDR3: CASSYQSSGNTEAFF
V: TRBV6-5
D: NA
J: TRBJ1-1
length: 15

CDR3: CSALKGQNSNQPQHF
V: TRBV20-1
D: NA
J: TRBJ1-5
length: 15

CDR3: CATSVGPGGRGEQYF
V: TRBV24-1
D: TRBD1
J: TRBJ2-7
length: 15

CDR3: CASSPPTGTSYGYTF
V: TRBV5-1
D: NA
J: TRBJ1-2
length: 15